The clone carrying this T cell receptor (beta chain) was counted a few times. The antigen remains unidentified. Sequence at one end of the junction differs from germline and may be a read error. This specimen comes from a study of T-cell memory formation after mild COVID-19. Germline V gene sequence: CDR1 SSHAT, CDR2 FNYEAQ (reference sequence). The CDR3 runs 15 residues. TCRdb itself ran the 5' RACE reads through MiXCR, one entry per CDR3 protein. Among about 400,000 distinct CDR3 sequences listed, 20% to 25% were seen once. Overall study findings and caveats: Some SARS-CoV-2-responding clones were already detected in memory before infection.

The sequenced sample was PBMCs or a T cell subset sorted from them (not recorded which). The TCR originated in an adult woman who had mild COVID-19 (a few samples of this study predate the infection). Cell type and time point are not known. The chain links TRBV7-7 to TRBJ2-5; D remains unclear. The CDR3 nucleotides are TGTGCTAGCAGCTTAGGGCGCCAGCTCCAAGAGACCCAGTACTTC. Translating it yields CASSLGRQLQETQYF.